This TCR beta chain was found in a study of blood T cell repertoires in COVID-19. Study-level background: COVID-19 samples from acute and convalescent phases originated in the United States, Italy and Spain.

Source study methods: Reference gene primer amplification in the assay estimated nucleated cell counts. The method was immunoSEQ multiplex PCR; TCRdb's version includes in-frame clones alone and lacks a portion of them. V and J calls and clone size are those listed in that table; D and trimming were worked out from the DNA. The sample lists around 200,000 clones, roughly 80% occurring once. Germline V gives CDR1 GTSNPN, CDR2 SVGIG (reference sequence). V was clipped by 7 bases and J by 3 bases; unmatched bases: 16. The CDR3 sequence is 18 residues long. Sequencing was performed on peripheral blood. This TCR derives from a woman at least 80 years old with acute or convalescent COVID-19. The V gene is TRBV30, the J gene TRBJ2-3; 13 nucleotides align to TRBD2. The CDR3 reads CASSDEGGTSGMTDTQYF. The CDR3 coding sequence is TGTGCCTCGTCCGACGAGGGGGGGACTAGCGGGATGACAGATACGCAGTATTTT.